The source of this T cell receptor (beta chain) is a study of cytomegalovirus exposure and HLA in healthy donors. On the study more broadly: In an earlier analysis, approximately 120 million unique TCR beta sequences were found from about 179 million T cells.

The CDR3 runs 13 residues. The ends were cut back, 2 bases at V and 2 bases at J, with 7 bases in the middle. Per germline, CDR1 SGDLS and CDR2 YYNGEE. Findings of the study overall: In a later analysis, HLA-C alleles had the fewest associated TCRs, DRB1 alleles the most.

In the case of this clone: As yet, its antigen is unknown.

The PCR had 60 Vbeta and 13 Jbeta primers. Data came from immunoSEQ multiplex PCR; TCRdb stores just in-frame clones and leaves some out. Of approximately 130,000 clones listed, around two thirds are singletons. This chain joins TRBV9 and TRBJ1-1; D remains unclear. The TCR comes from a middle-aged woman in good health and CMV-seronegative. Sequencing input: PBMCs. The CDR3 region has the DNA TGTGCCAGCAGCGTCAGGTCCAACACTGAAGCTTTCTTT. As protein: CASSVRSNTEAFF.